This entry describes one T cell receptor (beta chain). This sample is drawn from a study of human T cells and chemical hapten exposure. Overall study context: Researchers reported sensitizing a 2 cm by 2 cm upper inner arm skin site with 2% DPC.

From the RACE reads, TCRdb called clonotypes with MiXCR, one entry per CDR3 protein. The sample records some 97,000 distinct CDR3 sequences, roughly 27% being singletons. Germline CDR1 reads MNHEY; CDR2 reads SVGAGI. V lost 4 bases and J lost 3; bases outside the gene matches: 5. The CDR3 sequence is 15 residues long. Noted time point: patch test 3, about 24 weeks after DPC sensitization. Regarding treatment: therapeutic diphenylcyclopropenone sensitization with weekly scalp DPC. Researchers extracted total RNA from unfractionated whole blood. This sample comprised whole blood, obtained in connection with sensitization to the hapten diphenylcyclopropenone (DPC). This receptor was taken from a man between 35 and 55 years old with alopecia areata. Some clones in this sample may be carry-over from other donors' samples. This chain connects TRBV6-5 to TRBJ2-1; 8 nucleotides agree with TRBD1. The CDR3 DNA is TGTGCCAGCAGTTCCGACAGGGGATTCTACAATGAGCAGTTCTTC. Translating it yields CASSSDRGFYNEQFF.